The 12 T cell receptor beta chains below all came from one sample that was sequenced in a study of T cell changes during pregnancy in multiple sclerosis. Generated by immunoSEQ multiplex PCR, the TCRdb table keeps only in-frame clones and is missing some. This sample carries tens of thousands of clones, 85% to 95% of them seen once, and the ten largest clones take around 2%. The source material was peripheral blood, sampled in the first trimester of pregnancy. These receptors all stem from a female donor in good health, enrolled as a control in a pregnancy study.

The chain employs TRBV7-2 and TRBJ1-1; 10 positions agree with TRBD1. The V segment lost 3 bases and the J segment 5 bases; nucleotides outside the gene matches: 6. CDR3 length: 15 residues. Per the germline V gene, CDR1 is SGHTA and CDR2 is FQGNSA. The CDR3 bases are TGTGCCAGCAGCTTCACGACAGGGGGCCTTACTGAAGCTTTCTTT. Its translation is CASSFTTGGLTEAFF.

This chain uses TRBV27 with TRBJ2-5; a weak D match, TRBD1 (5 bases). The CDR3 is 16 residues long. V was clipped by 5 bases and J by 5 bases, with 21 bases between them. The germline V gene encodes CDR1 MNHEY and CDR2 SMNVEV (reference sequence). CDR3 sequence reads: CASSPHRQGAGETQYF. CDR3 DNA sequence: TGTGCCAGCAGTCCCCATCGGCAGGGCGCTGGGGAGACCCAGTACTTC.

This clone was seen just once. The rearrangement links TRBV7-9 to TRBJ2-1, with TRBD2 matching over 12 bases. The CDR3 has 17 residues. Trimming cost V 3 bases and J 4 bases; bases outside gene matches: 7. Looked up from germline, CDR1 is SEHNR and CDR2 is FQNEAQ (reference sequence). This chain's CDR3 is CASSLSLAGGSYNEQFF. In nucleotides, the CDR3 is TGTGCCAGCAGCTTGTCACTAGCGGGGGGCTCGTACAATGAGCAGTTCTTC.

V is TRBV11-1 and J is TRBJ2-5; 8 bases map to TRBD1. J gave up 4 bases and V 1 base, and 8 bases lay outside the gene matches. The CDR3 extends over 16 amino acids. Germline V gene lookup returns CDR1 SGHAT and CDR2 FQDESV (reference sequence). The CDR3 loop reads CASSLDQGARGETQYF. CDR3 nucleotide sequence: TGTGCCAGCAGCTTAGATCAGGGGGCCAGAGGAGAGACCCAGTACTTC.

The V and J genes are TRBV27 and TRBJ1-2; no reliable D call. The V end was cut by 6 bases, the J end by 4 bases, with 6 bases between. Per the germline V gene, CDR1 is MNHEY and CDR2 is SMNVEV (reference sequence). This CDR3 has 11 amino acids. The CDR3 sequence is CASRGGYGYTF. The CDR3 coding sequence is TGTGCCAGCAGGGGAGGCTATGGCTACACCTTC.

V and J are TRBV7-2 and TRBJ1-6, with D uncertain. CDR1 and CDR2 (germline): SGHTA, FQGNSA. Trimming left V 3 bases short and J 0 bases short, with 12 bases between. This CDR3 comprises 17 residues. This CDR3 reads CASSLAHGSSYNSPLHF. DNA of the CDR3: TGTGCCAGCAGCTTGGCCCATGGGAGCTCCTATAATTCACCCCTCCACTTT.

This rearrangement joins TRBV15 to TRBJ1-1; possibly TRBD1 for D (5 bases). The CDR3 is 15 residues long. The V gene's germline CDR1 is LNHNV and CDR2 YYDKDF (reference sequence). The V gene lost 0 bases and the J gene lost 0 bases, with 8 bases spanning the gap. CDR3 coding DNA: TGTGCCACCAGCAGAGAGGCCAGGGTGAACACTGAAGCTTTCTTT. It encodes CATSREARVNTEAFF.

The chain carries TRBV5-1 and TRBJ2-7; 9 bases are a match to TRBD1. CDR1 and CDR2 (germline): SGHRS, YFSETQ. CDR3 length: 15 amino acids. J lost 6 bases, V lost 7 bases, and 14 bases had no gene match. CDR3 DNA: TGCGCCAGCGGATTGGGGGACAGGGTTCCGGTCGAGCAGTACTTC. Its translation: CASGLGDRVPVEQYF.

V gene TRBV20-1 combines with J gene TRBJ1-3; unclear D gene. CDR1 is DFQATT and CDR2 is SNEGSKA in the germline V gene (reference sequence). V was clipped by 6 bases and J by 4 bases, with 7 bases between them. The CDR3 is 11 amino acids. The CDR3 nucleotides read TGCAGTGCCCCCTCCGGAAACACCATATATTTT. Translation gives CSAPSGNTIYF.

The CDR3 DNA sequence: TGTGCCAGCAGCTTTGTCGGGGGGACCCAGTACTTC. It translates to CASSFVGGTQYF. V gene TRBV11-2 combines with J gene TRBJ2-5, with a tentative D call TRBD2 (6 bases). The V gene's germline CDR1 is SGHAT and CDR2 FQNNGV. V was pared by 3 bases and J by 7 bases, with 9 bases between. This CDR3 has 12 amino acids.

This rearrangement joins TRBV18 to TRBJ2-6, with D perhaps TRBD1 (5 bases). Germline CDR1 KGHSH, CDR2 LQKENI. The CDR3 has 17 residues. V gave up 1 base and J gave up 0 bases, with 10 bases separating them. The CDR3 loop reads CASSPRQGPSGANVLTF. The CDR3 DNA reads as TGTGCCAGCTCACCACGGCAGGGTCCCTCTGGGGCCAACGTCCTGACTTTC.

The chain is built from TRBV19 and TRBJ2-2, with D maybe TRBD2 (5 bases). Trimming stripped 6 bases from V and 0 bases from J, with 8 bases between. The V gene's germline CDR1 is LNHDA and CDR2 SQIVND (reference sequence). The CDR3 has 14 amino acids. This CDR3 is CASRRATNTGELFF. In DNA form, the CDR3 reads TGTGCCAGTAGGCGGGCCACGAACACCGGGGAGCTGTTTTTT. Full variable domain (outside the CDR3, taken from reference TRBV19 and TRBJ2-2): DGGITQSPKYLFRKEGQNVTLSCEQNLNHDAMYWYRQDPGQGLRLIYYSQIVNDFQKGDIAEGYSVSREKKESFPLTVTSAQKNPTAFYLCASRRATNTGELFFGEGSRLTVL.